A single sample gave rise to the 2 T cell receptor beta chains below, sequenced in a study of Graves' ophthalmopathy and Graves' hyperthyroidism. The authors amplified TCR beta CDR3 regions, and they did so from RNA transcripts for repertoire sequencing. First-round RT-PCR with HTBI primers preceded a second-round multiplex PCR. TCRdb redid the calling of the multiplex PCR reads with MiXCR, one entry per CDR3 protein. The data contain over 500,000 distinct CDR3 sequences, about 20% of them seen just once; the ten biggest clones take up around 7%. Material: peripheral blood. These receptors were collected from a woman aged 18-29 years with stable Graves' hyperthyroidism. Some clones in this sample may be carry-over from other donors' samples.

The CDR3 DNA is TGTGCCAGTACGTTAGATCTCCTGACTAGCGGGAGGGCCCTGAACACCGGGGAGCTGTTTTTT. It yields the protein CASTLDLLTSGRALNTGELFF. The chain combines TRBV19 with TRBJ2-2, with 14 bases matching TRBD2. In germline, CDR1 is LNHDA, CDR2 SQIVND (reference sequence). V lost 7 bases to trimming and J lost 1 base; unmatched junction nucleotides: 17. The CDR3 sequence is 21 residues long. The full variable domain, in which reference TRBV19 and TRBJ2-2 provide the parts outside the CDR3, is DGGITQSPKYLFRKEGQNVTLSCEQNLNHDAMYWYRQDPGQGLRLIYYSQIVNDFQKGDIAEGYSVSREKKESFPLTVTSAQKNPTAFYLCASTLDLLTSGRALNTGELFFGEGSRLTVL.

Comments on this clonotype: One end of the junction varies from germline; a read error may be responsible. The V gene is TRBV6-1, the J gene TRBJ2-7; 10 bases are a match to TRBD1. The CDR3 sequence is 15 residues long. Germline CDR1 MNHNS, CDR2 SASEGT. The CDR3 sequence is CAGSVGQDRGYEQYF. DNA of the CDR3: TGTGCCGGCAGTGTGGGGCAGGACAGGGGGTACGAGCAGTACTTC.